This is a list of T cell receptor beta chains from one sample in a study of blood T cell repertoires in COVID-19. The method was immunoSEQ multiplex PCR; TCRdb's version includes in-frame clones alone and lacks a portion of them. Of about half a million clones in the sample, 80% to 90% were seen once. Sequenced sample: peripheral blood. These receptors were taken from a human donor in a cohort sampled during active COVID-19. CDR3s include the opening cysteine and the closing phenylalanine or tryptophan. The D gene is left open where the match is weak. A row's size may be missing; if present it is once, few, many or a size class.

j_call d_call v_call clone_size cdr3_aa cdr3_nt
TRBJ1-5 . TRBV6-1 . CASKGASNQPQHF TGTGCCAGCAAAGGGGCCAGCAATCAGCCCCAGCATTTT
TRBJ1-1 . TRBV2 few CASSGGTEAFF TGTGCCAGCAGTGGAGGCACTGAAGCTTTCTTT
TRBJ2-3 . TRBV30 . CAWNYRGWGTDTQYF TGTGCCTGGAATTATCGGGGTTGGGGCACAGATACGCAGTATTTT
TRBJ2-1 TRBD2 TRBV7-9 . CASSLLAGGMGEQFF TGTGCCAGCAGCCTATTAGCGGGAGGCATGGGCGAGCAGTTCTTC
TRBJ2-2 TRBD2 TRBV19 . CASTPLAGGPGELFF TGTGCCAGTACACCACTAGCGGGAGGCCCTGGGGAGCTGTTTTTT
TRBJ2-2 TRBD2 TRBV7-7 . CASSLARGAGELFF TGTGCTAGCAGCTTAGCGCGGGGGGCCGGGGAGCTGTTTTTT
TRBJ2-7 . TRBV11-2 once CASSLEAAYEQYF TGTGCCAGCAGCTTAGAGGCCGCCTACGAGCAGTACTTC
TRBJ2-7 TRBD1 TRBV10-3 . CAISEGQGNPYEQYF TGTGCCATCAGTGAGGGACAGGGCAATCCCTACGAGCAGTACTTC
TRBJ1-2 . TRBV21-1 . CASSNRGPSGYTF TGTGCCAGCAGCAACAGGGGGCCGTCTGGCTACACCTTC
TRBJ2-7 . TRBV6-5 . CASSYNRVGEQYF TGTGCCAGCAGTTACAACAGGGTAGGGGAGCAGTACTTC
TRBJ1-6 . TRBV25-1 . CASRAGEVRYNSPLHF TGTGCCAGCAGGGCCGGGGAGGTCCGCTATAATTCACCCCTCCACTTT
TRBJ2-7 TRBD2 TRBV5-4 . CASSQRLAGGPHEQYF TGTGCCAGCAGCCAACGGCTAGCGGGAGGTCCCCACGAGCAGTACTTC